These 16 T cell receptor beta chains share one sample of origin, sequenced in a study of OX40 agonist ivuxolimab in advanced cancers. Clones were sequenced by immunoSEQ multiplex PCR, and TCRdb holds only the in-frame ones, with some missing. This table has around 69,000 clones, around 89% appearing once. The sequences come from CD4+ or CD8+ T cells sorted from blood, collected in a trial of the OX40 agonist ivuxolimab. All receptors derive from an adult with an advanced solid tumor such as melanoma, head and neck, liver or kidney cancer.

This clone was detected only once. CDR3 protein: CASSPEFANTGELFF. The CDR3 region has the DNA TGCGCCAGCAGTCCAGAGTTCGCGAACACCGGGGAGCTGTTTTTT. V is TRBV5-1 and J is TRBJ2-2, with D hard to call. The germline gives CDR1 SGHRS, CDR2 YFSETQ. V was trimmed by 5 bases and J by 0 bases, leaving 11 bases between them. The CDR3 is made up of 15 amino acids.

In its sample, this clone was seen a few times. The chain is built from TRBV7-7 and TRBJ2-2; D gene uncertain. V was pared by 4 bases and J by 0 bases, with 9 bases between. Germline CDR1 and CDR2: SSHAT and FNYEAQ (reference sequence). The CDR3 spans 15 residues. This chain's CDR3 is CASSSLTANTGELFF. DNA for the CDR3: TGTGCCAGCAGCTCGTTAACCGCGAACACCGGGGAGCTGTTTTTT.

The chain joins TRBV7-2 to TRBJ2-7; D remains ambiguous. The V end was cut by 2 bases, the J end by 4 bases, with 15 bases between. Per the germline V gene, CDR1 is SGHTA and CDR2 is FQGNSA. CDR3 size: 15 residues. The CDR3 nucleotides read TGTGCCAGCAGCTTAAACCATAGGAGACCTTACGAGCAGTACTTC. Amino acid sequence: CASSLNHRRPYEQYF.

For the CDR3, the DNA is TGTGCCAGCAGCTTAGCCTTACTAGCGGGAGACCACACCGGGGAGCTGTTTTTT. It translates to CASSLALLAGDHTGELFF. The genes are TRBV7-2 and TRBJ2-2; 11 nucleotides line up with TRBD2. Per germline, CDR1 SGHTA and CDR2 FQGNSA. The CDR3 is 18 residues long. Trimming removed 0 bases from V and 3 bases from J; junction bases left unmatched: 6.

The chain has TRBV7-3 and TRBJ2-3; D remains ambiguous. There are 14 residues in the CDR3. V was trimmed by 2 bases and J by 3 bases, leaving 9 bases between them. Germline loops: CDR1 SGHTA, CDR2 FQGTGA. CDR3 sequence reads: CASSLAGRTDTQYF. In DNA, the CDR3 is TGTGCCAGCAGCTTAGCTGGGCGGACAGATACGCAGTATTTT.

The chain links TRBV9 to TRBJ2-6; D ambiguous. Trimming stripped 4 bases from V and 2 bases from J, with 16 bases between. This CDR3 is 17 amino acids long. Germline V gene data show CDR1 as SGDLS and CDR2 as YYNGEE. In DNA form, the CDR3 reads TGTGCCAGCAGCTCCGAAGGGTACGGAGCTGGGGCCAACGTCCTGACTTTC. The encoded protein is CASSSEGYGAGANVLTF. The whole variable domain, remainder taken from reference TRBV9 and TRBJ2-6, is DSGVTQTPKHLITATGQRVTLRCSPRSGDLSVYWYQQSLDQGLQFLIQYYNGEERAKGNILERFSAQQFPDLHSELNLSSLELGDSALYFCASSSEGYGAGANVLTFGAGSRLTVL.

J is TRBJ1-4 and V is TRBV10-3; D is unresolved. Germline V gives CDR1 ENHRY, CDR2 SYGVKD. Trimming cost V 2 bases and J 5 bases, with 9 bases left between them. This CDR3 spans 14 amino acids. The CDR3 coding sequence is TGTGCCATCAGTGAGGGGCAAGGAAATGAAAAACTGTTTTTT. Translation: CAISEGQGNEKLFF.

The chain recombines TRBV5-1 with TRBJ1-1; the match to TRBD1 covers 9 bases. This CDR3 comprises 14 residues. Germline V lookup: CDR1 SGHRS, CDR2 YFSETQ. V gave up 4 bases and J gave up 5 bases; unmatched junction bases: 6. The chain's CDR3 is CASSLRTGDTEAFF. CDR3 nucleotide sequence: TGCGCCAGCAGCCTTAGGACAGGGGATACTGAAGCTTTCTTT.

The chain links TRBV7-2 to TRBJ2-5, with 7 bases matching TRBD2. The CDR3 contains 15 residues. V trimming: 2 bases; J trimming: 1 base; junction bases outside the gene matches: 4. Per the germline V gene, CDR1 is SGHTA and CDR2 is FQGNSA. CDR3 amino acids: CASSLFTGGQETQYF. In DNA, the CDR3 is TGTGCCAGCAGCTTATTCACGGGGGGCCAAGAGACCCAGTACTTC.

The chain carries TRBV7-3 and TRBJ1-2; tentative D call: TRBD1 (5 bases). This CDR3 is 15 amino acids long. The germline V and J ends were trimmed by 6 bases and 6 bases, with 20 bases remaining between them. CDR1 SGHTA and CDR2 FQGTGA come from the germline V gene. CDR3 nucleotide sequence: TGTGCCAGCAGTCCTACGGGACCGCAGACGGATGGCTACACCTTC. It codes for CASSPTGPQTDGYTF.

The chain is built from TRBV15 and TRBJ2-5; 9 bases map to TRBD2. The CDR3 has 15 amino acids. Looked up from germline, CDR1 is LNHNV and CDR2 is YYDKDF (reference sequence). V gave up 5 bases and J gave up 1 base; unmatched junction bases: 5. The CDR3 spells CATSRTSASQETQYF. The CDR3, as DNA: TGTGCCACCAGCCGGACTAGCGCGTCCCAAGAGACCCAGTACTTC.

This clone was counted a few times. V gene TRBV6-5 combines with J gene TRBJ1-4; 9 positions agree with TRBD1. In germline, CDR1 is MNHEY, CDR2 SVGAGI. The ends lost 6 bases at V and 6 bases at J; junction bases unmatched: 2. This CDR3 has 13 residues. In nucleotides, the CDR3 is TGTGCCAGCAGCAGGGACAGGGATGAAAAACTGTTTTTT. Translated: CASSRDRDEKLFF.

The chain is built from TRBV11-3 and TRBJ2-7; 9 bases fit TRBD2. Germline trimming cut 4 bases from V and 2 bases from J; bases unmatched to any gene: 9. The CDR3 covers 16 residues. Germline V gene lookup returns CDR1 SGHNT and CDR2 YENEEA. CDR3 residues: CASSSVRGGTTYEQYF. CDR3 nucleotide sequence: TGTGCCAGCAGCTCGGTGCGGGGGGGTACAACCTACGAGCAGTACTTC.

This sequence joins TRBV4-1 and TRBJ1-5; D is ambiguous. The ends were cut back, 2 bases at V and 1 base at J, with 9 bases in the middle. Germline lookup yields CDR1 MGHRA and CDR2 YSYEKL. The CDR3 contains 15 residues. This CDR3 is CASSQFTGSNQPQHF. The DNA of the CDR3 is TGCGCCAGCAGCCAATTTACCGGGAGCAATCAGCCCCAGCATTTT.

This clone has a handful of counts. The DNA for the CDR3 is TGTGCCATCAGTGAGCGCCAGGGGGTGAATCAGCCCCAGCATTTT. It encodes CAISERQGVNQPQHF. The chain couples TRBV10-3 to TRBJ1-5; 7 nucleotides align to TRBD1. The V gene's germline CDR1 is ENHRY and CDR2 SYGVKD. J was trimmed by 4 bases and V by 2 bases; bases with no gene match: 5. The CDR3 consists of 15 residues.

The table lists this clone with a count of one. The chain joins TRBV5-6 to TRBJ2-7; 9 bases line up with TRBD1. The length of the CDR3 is 15 residues. V lost 2 bases to trimming and J lost 5 bases; unmatched junction nucleotides: 8. In germline, CDR1 is SGHDT, CDR2 YYEEEE. This chain's CDR3 is CASSFWDRALNEQYF. The CDR3 nucleotides read TGTGCCAGCAGCTTCTGGGACAGGGCATTGAACGAGCAGTACTTC.